These T cell receptor beta chains were read from a single sample in a study of radiation and T cells in renal cell carcinoma. Method: immunoSEQ multiplex PCR; TCRdb's copy keeps in-frame clones and lacks some. The data contain 150,000 or so clones, about 87% of them seen just once; the ten biggest clones take up approximately 4%. This specimen consisted of blood, obtained from a patient whose treatment included radiotherapy and nephrectomy. These receptors all stem from an older woman with renal cell carcinoma. The CDR3 runs from the conserved cysteine through the conserved F or W. The D gene is left open where the match is weak. A clone size is listed for some rows: how often the clone was seen (once, few, many), or a class if it is expanded.

D gene: .; J gene: TRBJ2-2; clone size: .; V gene: TRBV5-1; CDR3 protein: CASSLLVEATGELFF; CDR3 DNA: TGCGCCAGCAGCTTGTTGGTCGAGGCCACCGGGGAGCTGTTTTTT
D gene: .; J gene: TRBJ2-1; clone size: .; V gene: TRBV15; CDR3 protein: CATSRDSASYNEQFF; CDR3 DNA: TGTGCCACCAGCAGAGATAGCGCCTCCTACAATGAGCAGTTCTTC
D gene: .; J gene: TRBJ1-1; clone size: few; V gene: TRBV30; CDR3 protein: CAWSRGSAFF; CDR3 DNA: TGTGCCTGGAGCAGGGGCTCGGCTTTCTTT
D gene: .; J gene: TRBJ1-5; clone size: .; V gene: TRBV6-6; CDR3 protein: CASRLDGNQPQHF; CDR3 DNA: TGTGCCAGCAGATTAGACGGGAATCAGCCCCAGCATTTT
D gene: .; J gene: TRBJ2-3; clone size: .; V gene: TRBV20-1; CDR3 protein: CSAPRGDTQYF; CDR3 DNA: TGCAGTGCGCCTCGGGGAGATACGCAGTATTTT
D gene: .; J gene: TRBJ1-2; clone size: .; V gene: TRBV6-6; CDR3 protein: CASSYPGLYGYTF; CDR3 DNA: TGTGCCAGCAGTTACCCAGGGCTCTATGGCTACACCTTC
D gene: .; J gene: TRBJ1-4; clone size: .; V gene: TRBV4-3; CDR3 protein: CASSQDGWGGEGEKLFF; CDR3 DNA: TGCGCCAGCAGCCAAGACGGATGGGGGGGCGAGGGTGAAAAACTGTTTTTT
D gene: .; J gene: TRBJ1-1; clone size: .; V gene: TRBV6-6; CDR3 protein: CASSTGAMSLNTEAFF; CDR3 DNA: TGTGCCAGCAGTACTGGGGCTATGTCTTTGAACACTGAAGCTTTCTTT
D gene: .; J gene: TRBJ1-3; clone size: few; V gene: TRBV7-9; CDR3 protein: CASSLGGSSGNTIYF; CDR3 DNA: TGTGCCAGCAGCTTAGGAGGGAGTAGTGGAAACACCATATATTTT
D gene: .; J gene: TRBJ1-2; clone size: once; V gene: TRBV6-5; CDR3 protein: CASSYSRENGYTF; CDR3 DNA: TGTGCCAGCAGTTACTCGAGGGAAAATGGCTACACCTTC
D gene: .; J gene: TRBJ1-6; clone size: once; V gene: TRBV4-3; CDR3 protein: CASSQAGEFYNSPLHF; CDR3 DNA: TGCGCCAGCAGCCAAGCAGGGGAATTCTATAATTCACCCCTCCACTTT
D gene: TRBD2; J gene: TRBJ2-1; clone size: .; V gene: TRBV30; CDR3 protein: CASSSGGYNEQFF; CDR3 DNA: TGTGCCTCCTCTAGCGGGGGTTACAATGAGCAGTTCTTC
D gene: .; J gene: TRBJ1-4; clone size: .; V gene: TRBV5-5; CDR3 protein: CASQPFTGTWREKLFF; CDR3 DNA: TGTGCCAGCCAACCCTTCACCGGGACATGGCGCGAAAAACTGTTTTTT
D gene: .; J gene: TRBJ2-2; clone size: .; V gene: TRBV30; CDR3 protein: CAWRQVTGELFF; CDR3 DNA: TGTGCCTGGAGACAGGTAACCGGGGAGCTGTTTTTT
D gene: .; J gene: TRBJ1-3; clone size: .; V gene: TRBV25-1; CDR3 protein: CASSDPASGNTIYF; CDR3 DNA: TGTGCCAGCAGTGACCCCGCCTCTGGAAACACCATATATTTT
D gene: TRBD1; J gene: TRBJ1-5; clone size: .; V gene: TRBV28; CDR3 protein: CASSQGARVRYYQPQHF; CDR3 DNA: TGTGCCAGCAGCCAGGGGGCGCGAGTCAGGTATTATCAGCCCCAGCATTTT
D gene: .; J gene: TRBJ2-2; clone size: .; V gene: TRBV2; CDR3 protein: CASGDGWNTGELFF; CDR3 DNA: TGTGCCAGTGGGGACGGGTGGAACACCGGGGAGCTGTTTTTT
D gene: TRBD2; J gene: TRBJ2-5; clone size: .; V gene: TRBV9; CDR3 protein: CASSVRQGGTSGGPLETQYF; CDR3 DNA: TGTGCCAGCAGCGTCCGACAGGGAGGTACTAGCGGGGGGCCTTTGGAGACCCAGTACTTC
D gene: .; J gene: TRBJ2-2; clone size: .; V gene: TRBV11-2; CDR3 protein: CASSLLGGTGELFF; CDR3 DNA: TGTGCCAGCAGCTTATTGGGGGGCACCGGGGAGCTGTTTTTT
D gene: TRBD1; J gene: TRBJ1-1; clone size: .; V gene: TRBV11-3; CDR3 protein: CASSPPGGTEAFF; CDR3 DNA: TGTGCCAGCAGCCCACCAGGGGGCACTGAAGCTTTCTTT
D gene: .; J gene: TRBJ1-1; clone size: once; V gene: TRBV5-1; CDR3 protein: CASSLPPSGRNTEAFF; CDR3 DNA: TGCGCCAGCAGCTTGCCCCCCTCGGGGAGGAACACTGAAGCTTTCTTT
D gene: TRBD2; J gene: TRBJ2-1; clone size: .; V gene: TRBV11-1; CDR3 protein: CASRQGSGLASNEQFF; CDR3 DNA: TGTGCCAGCCGCCAGGGTTCGGGACTAGCGTCCAATGAGCAGTTCTTC
D gene: TRBD2; J gene: TRBJ2-1; clone size: .; V gene: TRBV13; CDR3 protein: CASSLGPGRSYNEQFF; CDR3 DNA: TGTGCCAGCAGCTTAGGTCCCGGGAGGTCATACAATGAGCAGTTCTTC
D gene: .; J gene: TRBJ2-5; clone size: .; V gene: TRBV28; CDR3 protein: CASQHGAETQYF; CDR3 DNA: TGTGCCAGCCAACACGGGGCGGAGACCCAGTACTTC
D gene: TRBD2; J gene: TRBJ2-3; clone size: .; V gene: TRBV7-7; CDR3 protein: CASSSGLVGADTQYF; CDR3 DNA: TGTGCTAGCAGCTCAGGACTAGTCGGTGCAGATACGCAGTATTTT
D gene: .; J gene: TRBJ1-3; clone size: .; V gene: TRBV18; CDR3 protein: CASSPYSLTGNTIYF; CDR3 DNA: TGTGCCAGCTCACCGTATAGCCTGACCGGAAACACCATATATTTT
D gene: .; J gene: TRBJ2-5; clone size: once; V gene: TRBV15; CDR3 protein: CATSRLQETQYF; CDR3 DNA: TGTGCCACCAGCAGGCTTCAAGAGACCCAGTACTTC
D gene: .; J gene: TRBJ1-3; clone size: .; V gene: TRBV7-6; CDR3 protein: CASSLGGDGNTIYF; CDR3 DNA: TGTGCCAGCAGCTTAGGGGGGGACGGAAACACCATATATTTT
D gene: TRBD1; J gene: TRBJ1-5; clone size: .; V gene: TRBV6-1; CDR3 protein: CASIDRGIGQPQHF; CDR3 DNA: TGTGCCAGCATCGACAGGGGTATAGGTCAGCCCCAGCATTTT
D gene: TRBD1; J gene: TRBJ1-2; clone size: .; V gene: TRBV19; CDR3 protein: CASSRPQGADGYTF; CDR3 DNA: TGTGCCAGTAGTCGCCCACAGGGGGCTGATGGCTACACCTTC
D gene: .; J gene: TRBJ2-5; clone size: .; V gene: TRBV5-6; CDR3 protein: CASSLGRGETQYF; CDR3 DNA: TGTGCCAGCAGCTTAGGGCGGGGCGAGACCCAGTACTTC
D gene: TRBD1; J gene: TRBJ2-3; clone size: .; V gene: TRBV28; CDR3 protein: CASVHRGAGTDTQYF; CDR3 DNA: TGTGCCAGCGTTCACAGGGGGGCCGGCACAGATACGCAGTATTTT
D gene: TRBD2; J gene: TRBJ2-1; clone size: .; V gene: TRBV7-9; CDR3 protein: CASSLGSSGSTYNEQFF; CDR3 DNA: TGTGCCAGCAGCTTAGGGTCTAGCGGATCAACTTACAATGAGCAGTTCTTC
D gene: .; J gene: TRBJ1-5; clone size: .; V gene: TRBV19; CDR3 protein: CASSIGVDSRQPQHF; CDR3 DNA: TGTGCCAGTAGTATAGGAGTCGACAGCCGACAGCCCCAGCATTTT
D gene: .; J gene: TRBJ1-2; clone size: .; V gene: TRBV13; CDR3 protein: CASSLGQTRNYGYTF; CDR3 DNA: TGTGCCAGCAGCTTAGGGCAGACTAGGAACTATGGCTACACCTTC
D gene: TRBD1; J gene: TRBJ2-2; clone size: .; V gene: TRBV29-1; CDR3 protein: CSVSGTGHTGELFF; CDR3 DNA: TGCAGCGTATCCGGGACAGGGCACACCGGGGAGCTGTTTTTT
D gene: TRBD2; J gene: TRBJ2-7; clone size: .; V gene: TRBV29-1; CDR3 protein: CSVRLAEPYEQYF; CDR3 DNA: TGCAGCGTGCGACTAGCGGAGCCCTACGAGCAGTACTTC
D gene: .; J gene: TRBJ1-5; clone size: .; V gene: TRBV28; CDR3 protein: CASSFQEPQHF; CDR3 DNA: TGTGCCAGCAGTTTTCAAGAGCCCCAGCATTTT
D gene: TRBD1; J gene: TRBJ2-3; clone size: .; V gene: TRBV5-1; CDR3 protein: CASSLAGAGGTDTQYF; CDR3 DNA: TGCGCCAGCAGCTTGGCCGGGGCAGGGGGAACAGATACGCAGTATTTT
D gene: TRBD1; J gene: TRBJ2-7; clone size: .; V gene: TRBV11-3; CDR3 protein: CASSPRDRSTYEQYF; CDR3 DNA: TGTGCCAGCAGCCCCCGGGACAGATCGACCTACGAGCAGTACTTC